This section outlines one T cell receptor (beta chain) sequence together with its context. What it recognizes is unknown. An end of the junction differs from the germline gene, which may be a read error. CD45RO-negative cells were positively selected for CCR7, leaving out terminally differentiated effector memory CD45RA+ cells. Caucasian adults residing in Nashville, Tennessee made up all the donors. Sequencing used immunoSEQ multiplex PCR; TCRdb keeps in-frame clones, though not all of them. The profile shows about 820,000 clones, 80% to 95% of them singletons. CDR1 and CDR2 from the germline V gene are SEHNR and FQNEAQ (reference sequence). The CDR3 length is 15 residues. The record originates from a study of shared clonotypes between healthy human individuals. Turning to the study itself: Each donor's CD8 memory used one plate, CD8 naive two, each CD4 subset three. Broader study findings: Clonotypes not shared had lower generation probabilities than those common to all four donors.

The V call is TRBV7-9, the J call TRBJ1-2, with D hard to call. The sequence was collected from a man younger than 40 in good health. The sequencing sample was made of naive CD8+ T cells sorted from blood. The CDR3 protein is CASSHPMTPDYGYTF. In DNA form, the CDR3 reads TGTGCCAGCAGCCATCCGATGACTCCCGACTACGGCTACACCTTC.